The 16 T cell receptor beta chains below were found in one sample sequenced in a study of vaccination and CD4 T cells after COVID-19. As to treatment: approximately 10-day PBMC culture with coronavirus spike peptide pools or control peptides (ViraFEST assay). The Oncomine TCR Beta short-read assay sequenced DNA from cultured CD4+ T cells. TCRdb analysed the PCR reads with MiXCR anew, one entry per CDR3 protein. The sample contains 20,000 to 25,000 distinct CDR3 sequences, 35% to 40% of which appear only once. These receptors' targets are unknown. This material consisted of CD4+ T cells from blood, cultured in vitro, taken before SARS-CoV-2 vaccination. All receptors derive from a human donor who had recovered from COVID-19.

The chain recombines TRBV7-2 with TRBJ2-1; perhaps TRBD2 as D (5 bases). From germline, CDR1 is SGHTA and CDR2 FQGNSA. Trimming shortened V by 4 bases and J by 10 bases, and 8 bases separated the two germline ends. The CDR3 has 11 amino acids. This chain's CDR3 is CASSSKREQFF. The CDR3 DNA reads as TGTGCCAGCAGCTCTAAGCGGGAGCAGTTCTTC.

The V call is TRBV6-2 or TRBV6-3, the J call TRBJ1-1; D not certain. V lost 5 bases and J 1 base, leaving 8 bases between the germline ends. There are 13 residues in the CDR3. The germline V gene encodes CDR1 MNHEY and CDR2 SVGEGT. In nucleotides, the CDR3 is TGTGCCAGCAGTCCCAACAGGAACACTGAAGCTTTCTTT. Translating it yields CASSPNRNTEAFF.

The sample holds a few counts of this clonotype. The rearrangement joins TRBV4-1 to TRBJ1-3; D unresolved. From germline, CDR1 is MGHRA and CDR2 YSYEKL. The V and J ends lost 3 bases and 2 bases respectively, with 11 bases between them. The CDR3 sequence is 15 residues long. The CDR3 sequence: CASSHSGRTGNTIYF. In DNA, the CDR3 is TGCGCCAGCAGCCACTCCGGTCGTACTGGAAACACCATATATTTT.

The chain recombines TRBV29-1 with TRBJ1-1, with D possibly TRBD1 on 5 matching bases. V was clipped by 2 bases and J by 7 bases, with 17 bases between them. Germline V gene sequence: CDR1 SQVTM, CDR2 ANQGSEA. The CDR3 covers 14 residues. The CDR3 protein is CSVESWFSRDEAFF. Here the CDR3 DNA reads TGCAGCGTTGAAAGTTGGTTTAGCAGGGATGAAGCTTTCTTT.

This clonotype was seen a few times. The chain uses TRBV10-3 and TRBJ2-7; 11 bases are a match to TRBD1. The CDR3 is made up of 15 amino acids. J was trimmed by 2 bases and V by 2 bases; bases with no gene match: 2. Germline CDR1 is ENHRY and CDR2 is SYGVKD. The CDR3 region is CAISERGQGAYEQYF. CDR3 sequence (DNA): TGTGCCATCAGTGAGAGGGGACAGGGGGCCTACGAGCAGTACTTC.

This clonotype was observed a handful of times. The J gene is TRBJ2-7, the V gene TRBV27; D is possibly TRBD1 or TRBD2 (5 bases each). In germline, CDR1 is MNHEY, CDR2 SMNVEV (reference sequence). CDR3 length: 15 residues. V lost 8 bases to trimming and J lost 3 bases, with 20 bases between them. CDR3 nucleotide sequence: TGTGCCAGCGGCCGCGGGCAGGGTGGAAGCTACGAGCAGTACTTC. It yields the protein CASGRGQGGSYEQYF.

The V and J genes are TRBV7-8 and TRBJ2-7; weak D call: TRBD1 (6 bases). The CDR3 covers 13 residues. Germline V lookup: CDR1 SGHVS, CDR2 FQNEAQ. V lost 4 bases and J 3 bases, leaving 10 bases between the germline ends. CDR3 bases: TGTGCCAGCAGCTCGGACAGCCTCTACGAGCAGTACTTC. Translating it yields CASSSDSLYEQYF.

The rearrangement links TRBV7-9 to TRBJ2-4; D may correspond to TRBD1 or TRBD2 (5 bases each). Per germline, CDR1 SEHNR and CDR2 FQNEAQ (reference sequence). V lost 0 bases, J lost 1 base, and 16 bases lay in between. This CDR3 region has 18 residues. CDR3 amino acids: CASSLATGSGRAKNIQYF. The CDR3 DNA is TGTGCCAGCAGCTTAGCGACGGGGTCGGGGCGGGCCAAAAACATTCAGTACTTC.

This clonotype was counted a few times. The chain is built from TRBV6-1 and TRBJ2-2; 7 bases are shared with TRBD2. Trimming took 5 bases from V and 4 from J; bases not matched to a gene: 10. There are 16 residues in the CDR3. Germline V gives CDR1 MNHNS, CDR2 SASEGT. The chain's CDR3 is CASSSGVLAGTGELFF. The CDR3 DNA sequence: TGTGCCAGCAGTAGCGGGGTTCTTGCGGGCACCGGGGAGCTGTTTTTT.

The chain combines TRBV27 with TRBJ1-2; the D is unclear. V dropped 6 bases and J dropped 6 bases, with 11 bases sitting between them. Germline loops: CDR1 MNHEY, CDR2 SMNVEV (reference sequence). This CDR3 region has 12 residues. CDR3 amino acids: CASRATENGYTF. The CDR3 region has the DNA TGTGCCAGCAGGGCAACAGAAAATGGCTACACCTTC.

The chain is built from TRBV5-5 and TRBJ1-2; D perhaps matches TRBD1 (6 bases). Germline lookup yields CDR1 SGHKS and CDR2 YYEKEE (reference sequence). The CDR3 covers 13 residues. V lost 4 bases and J lost 4, with 11 bases in between. In DNA, the CDR3 is TGTGCCAGCAGCCTGGACAGAAGCTATGGCTACACCTTC. Translation gives CASSLDRSYGYTF.

V and J are TRBV18 and TRBJ1-1, with TRBD1 matching over 7 bases. The CDR3 spans 16 residues. The V gene's germline CDR1 is KGHSH and CDR2 LQKENI. V gave up 4 bases and J gave up 5 bases; unmatched junction bases: 13. The CDR3 nucleotides are TGTGCCAGCTCACTACAAATACAGGGGCCTGAGACTGAAGCTTTCTTT. This sequence encodes CASSLQIQGPETEAFF.

V gene TRBV19 combines with J gene TRBJ1-1; D remains ambiguous. The V gene lost 4 bases and the J gene lost 0 bases, with 6 bases spanning the gap. The germline gives CDR1 LNHDA, CDR2 SQIVND (reference sequence). The CDR3 runs to 13 residues. The CDR3 loop is CASSSMVNTEAFF. CDR3 nucleotides: TGTGCCAGTAGTAGTATGGTGAACACTGAAGCTTTCTTT.

The V call is TRBV6-5, the J call TRBJ2-5, with a weak D call TRBD2 (5 bases). This CDR3 contains 18 residues. The germline CDR1 and CDR2 sequences are MNHEY and SVGAGI. The V end lost 0 bases, the J end lost 5 bases, and 22 bases lay between the germline ends. The CDR3, as DNA: TGTGCCAGCAGTTACTCGAGAGCTAGCAGGTTTGTCTCGGAGACCCAGTACTTC. This gives the protein CASSYSRASRFVSETQYF.

The chain combines TRBV6-5 with TRBJ2-3; 9 bases match TRBD1. Per the germline V gene, CDR1 is MNHEY and CDR2 is SVGAGI. This CDR3 comprises 18 residues. Trimming removed 0 bases from V and 3 bases from J; junction bases left unmatched: 10. Here the CDR3 DNA reads TGTGCCAGCAGTTACTCGAAGGGTAGGACAGGGGTAACAGATACGCAGTATTTT. Residues: CASSYSKGRTGVTDTQYF.

As regards this clonotype: One end of the junction does not line up with germline, which may come from a read error. The chain recombines TRBV2 with TRBJ2-6; D is possibly TRBD2 (7 bases). Per the germline V gene, CDR1 is SNHLY and CDR2 is FYNNEI. CDR3 length: 17 residues. CDR3 loop: CASSAHRMHAGANALTF. The CDR3 DNA reads TGTGCCAGCAGTGCCCACAGGATGCACGCGGGGGCCAACGCCCTGACTTTC. Full variable domain (missing parts from reference TRBV2 and TRBJ2-6): EPEVTQTPSHQVTQMGQEVILRCVPISNHLYFYWYRQILGQKVEFLVSFYNNEISEKSEIFDDQFSVERPDGSNFTLKIRSTKLEDSAMYFCASSAHRMHAGANALTFGAGSRLTVL.